The TCR beta chain described here comes from a study of blood T cell repertoires in COVID-19. Sequencing was performed with immunoSEQ multiplex PCR; in TCRdb, only in-frame clones are kept and a portion is missing. Of 200,000 to 300,000 clones detected, approximately 89% appear once; the ten largest clones hold roughly 3%. Looked up from germline, CDR1 is SGHNT and CDR2 is YYREEE (reference sequence). CDR3 size: 14 residues. The ends were cut back, 2 bases at V and 2 bases at J, with 10 bases in the middle. V and J are TRBV5-4 and TRBJ2-5, with TRBD2 as a possible D gene (5 bases). Sequenced material: PBMCs or T cells enriched from blood (not recorded which). The sequence derives from a middle-aged woman who had been exposed to COVID-19. The CDR3 nucleotides read TGTGCCAGCAGCTTTTCGGGAAATCAAGAGACCCAGTACTTC. Its translation is CASSFSGNQETQYF.